This T cell receptor beta chain appears in the sequencing data of a study of blood T cell repertoires in COVID-19. In the authors' methods: Amplification with reference gene primers provided the estimates of nucleated cell counts. This table comes from immunoSEQ multiplex PCR, and its TCRdb copy is limited to in-frame clones, with some not included. The DNA was the basis for D and trimming; V, J and clone size are from that table. Counted here are over 150,000 clones, around 85% occurring once; the ten biggest clones make up 0.63%. The V and J ends lost 2 bases and 3 bases, in that order; junction bases with no gene match: 11. Germline CDR1 MNHEY, CDR2 SMNVEV (reference sequence). The CDR3 runs to 18 residues.

Sequencing used peripheral blood. The chain recombines TRBV27 with TRBJ1-1, with 11 bases that match TRBD1. This TCR was recovered from a man aged 55-75 years with COVID-19, enrolled during active disease. The CDR3 loop reads CASSLRGTGGWGDTEAFF. The CDR3 region has the DNA TGTGCCAGCAGTTTACGGGGGACAGGGGGATGGGGGGACACTGAAGCTTTCTTT.